This T cell receptor beta chain was captured by sequencing in a study of chemoradiotherapy in HPV16-positive cancers. Assay used: immunoSEQ multiplex PCR; TCRdb lists only in-frame clones, some missing. The sample holds about 7,300 clones, around 88% seen once. This CDR3 region has 14 residues. V lost 3 bases, J lost 4 bases, and 12 bases lay in between. From germline, CDR1 is MGHDK and CDR2 SYGVNS. The clonotype originates from a human donor with HPV-associated anogenital cancer. The J gene is TRBJ1-1, the V gene TRBV25-1; no clear D gene. The material sequenced was blood, taken from a patient who underwent chemoradiotherapy. The CDR3 loop is CASSESGRSTEAFF. CDR3 in DNA: TGTGCCAGCAGTGAGTCCGGGAGGAGCACTGAAGCTTTCTTT.